The 27 T cell receptor beta chains reported below all come from one sample, sequenced in a study of blood T cell repertoires in COVID-19. Sequencing used immunoSEQ multiplex PCR; TCRdb keeps in-frame clones, though not all of them. The profile shows 130,000 to 150,000 clones, roughly nine tenths of them singletons. The sample comprised peripheral blood. The receptors stem from a human donor in a cohort sampled during active COVID-19.

The CDR3 reads CASSQDSYPIYEQYF. The CDR3 nucleotides read TGTGCCAGCAGCCAAGATTCCTACCCCATCTACGAGCAGTACTTC. The chain recombines TRBV3-1 (or the pseudogene TRBV3-2) with TRBJ2-7; D remains unclear. The CDR3 loop spans 15 amino acids. CDR1 and CDR2 from the germline V gene are LGHDT and YNNKEL (reference sequence). V lost 0 bases and J 3 bases, leaving 12 bases between the germline ends.

The rearrangement links TRBV2 to TRBJ1-5; D perhaps matches TRBD1 (5 bases). The germline gives CDR1 SNHLY, CDR2 FYNNEI. The CDR3 has 14 amino acids. Trimming removed 4 bases from V and 5 bases from J, with 12 bases in between. This chain's CDR3 is CASSASTDHQPQHF. The CDR3 DNA reads as TGTGCCAGCAGTGCGTCGACAGACCATCAGCCCCAGCATTTT. The entire variable domain, with the rest obtained from reference TRBV2 and TRBJ1-5, is as follows: EPEVTQTPSHQVTQMGQEVILRCVPISNHLYFYWYRQILGQKVEFLVSFYNNEISEKSEIFDDQFSVERPDGSNFTLKIRSTKLEDSAMYFCASSASTDHQPQHFGDGTRLSIL.

This sequence joins TRBV24-1 and TRBJ1-1; no clear D gene. Trimming removed 5 bases at V and 6 bases at J, with 9 bases between. The V gene's germline CDR1 is KGHDR and CDR2 SFDVKD. The CDR3 consists of 12 residues. The CDR3 protein is CATSVRVPEAFF. CDR3 DNA: TGTGCCACCAGTGTAAGAGTACCTGAAGCTTTCTTT.

The chain carries TRBV24-1 and TRBJ2-3; 7 bases are a match to TRBD2. This CDR3 contains 16 residues. Germline-derived CDR1 and CDR2 are KGHDR and SFDVKD. V shed 6 bases and J 1 base; nucleotides not matched to a gene: 9. The CDR3 DNA follows: TGTGCCACCAGTTTAACCAGCGGGGAAGGCACAGATACGCAGTATTTT. Encoded protein: CATSLTSGEGTDTQYF.

This clone was recorded only once. This chain links TRBV4-2 with TRBJ2-7; TRBD2 aligns across 8 bases. The length of the CDR3 is 15 residues. J was trimmed by 3 bases and V by 2 bases; bases with no gene match: 6. Germline loops: CDR1 LGHNA, CDR2 YNFKEQ. CDR3 bases: TGTGCCAGCAGCCAACATTCGGGGGGGGACTACGAGCAGTACTTC. Its protein product is CASSQHSGGDYEQYF.

The gene calls are TRBV29-1 and TRBJ1-2; no reliable D call. Germline V gives CDR1 SQVTM, CDR2 ANQGSEA. The CDR3 totals 12 residues. The ends were cut back, 2 bases at V and 0 bases at J, with 4 bases in the middle. The CDR3 nucleotides are TGCAGCGTTGAAACACCTAACTATGGCTACACCTTC. Encoded protein: CSVETPNYGYTF.

This clone has a single count. The chain carries TRBV11-2 and TRBJ2-7; 7 bases are a match to TRBD1. The length of the CDR3 is 15 residues. Trimming removed 0 bases from V and 4 bases from J; junction bases left unmatched: 6. Germline V CDR1 and CDR2: SGHAT, FQNNGV. CDR3 sequence: CASSLEGGDWYEQYF. In DNA, the CDR3 is TGTGCCAGCAGCTTAGAAGGGGGCGATTGGTACGAGCAGTACTTC.

J is TRBJ2-5 and V is TRBV7-2; TRBD1 is a possible D gene (5 bases). The CDR3 is made up of 14 amino acids. V was pared by 3 bases and J by 2 bases, with 10 bases between. Germline CDR1 reads SGHTA; CDR2 reads FQGNSA. The CDR3: CASSFQGSQETQYF. CDR3 bases: TGTGCCAGCAGCTTCCAGGGAAGTCAAGAGACCCAGTACTTC.

The chain joins TRBV25-1 to TRBJ1-6; perhaps TRBD1 as D (5 bases). The CDR3 sequence is 16 residues long. V lost 3 bases to trimming and J lost 0 bases, with 9 bases between them. Germline lookup yields CDR1 MGHDK and CDR2 SYGVNS. CDR3 region: CASSDIDSSYNSPLHF. The CDR3 nucleotides read TGTGCCAGCAGTGATATCGACAGCTCCTATAATTCACCCCTCCACTTT.

This chain joins TRBV5-8 and TRBJ2-7; TRBD1 matches at 8 bases. Trimming at V came to 6 bases and at J to 6 bases, leaving 11 bases not matched to a gene. The CDR3 runs to 14 residues. Germline CDR1 is SGHTS and CDR2 is YDEGEE. Written as DNA, the CDR3 is TGTGCCAGCATGGGCAGACAGGGGCTTGGCGAGCAGTACTTC. This gives the protein CASMGRQGLGEQYF.

The chain recombines TRBV11-2 with TRBJ2-7, with D possibly matching TRBD2 (7 bases). Germline V CDR1 and CDR2: SGHAT, FQNNGV. Trimming took 0 bases from V and 6 from J, leaving 15 bases between them. The length of the CDR3 is 15 residues. The CDR3 spells CASSLEGRGPLEQYF. The DNA of the CDR3 is TGTGCCAGCAGCTTAGAGGGGCGGGGGCCTCTCGAGCAGTACTTC. The full variable domain, with the rest looked up from reference TRBV11-2 and TRBJ2-7, is EAGVAQSPRYKIIEKRQSVAFWCNPISGHATLYWYQQILGQGPKLLIQFQNNGVVDDSQLPKDRFSAERLKGVDSTLKIQPAKLEDSAVYLCASSLEGRGPLEQYFGPGTRLTVT.

V gene TRBV7-2 combines with J gene TRBJ2-7; weak D call: TRBD2 (6 bases). The V gene's germline CDR1 is SGHTA and CDR2 FQGNSA. The V end was cut by 1 base, the J end by 1 base, with 11 bases between. There are 15 residues in the CDR3. CDR3 sequence: CASSLEPSASYEQYF. As DNA, the CDR3 is TGTGCCAGCAGCTTAGAACCTAGCGCTTCCTACGAGCAGTACTTC.

The chain has TRBV5-1 and TRBJ2-5; 9 bases are a match to TRBD1. With V trimmed by 6 bases and J by 5 bases, 11 bases remained unmatched. CDR1 and CDR2 (germline): SGHRS, YFSETQ. This CDR3 region has 15 residues. The CDR3 spells CASTPGQGAGETQYF. DNA for the CDR3: TGCGCCAGCACCCCGGGACAGGGAGCCGGGGAGACCCAGTACTTC.

The J gene is TRBJ2-7, the V gene TRBV30, with 10 bases identical to TRBD1. This CDR3 has 17 amino acids. J lost 2 bases, V lost 2 bases, and 12 bases had no gene match. CDR1 GTSNPN and CDR2 SVGIG come from the germline V gene (reference sequence). The CDR3, as DNA: TGTGCCTGGAGTCTCATTAAAGGGACAGGGGAGGCCTACGAGCAGTACTTC. Its translation: CAWSLIKGTGEAYEQYF.

This chain joins TRBV27 and TRBJ1-4, with 9 bases matching TRBD1. The CDR3 spans 14 residues. Germline CDR1 and CDR2: MNHEY and SMNVEV (reference sequence). V dropped 3 bases and J dropped 8; count of bases not matched to a gene: 4. DNA of the CDR3: TGTGCCAGCAGTTTTGGGACAGGGAGGGAAAAACTGTTTTTT. Its translation: CASSFGTGREKLFF.

V usage is TRBV2 and J usage is TRBJ1-6; D may be TRBD1 (6 bases). Germline V CDR1 and CDR2: SNHLY, FYNNEI. Trimming pared 6 bases from V and 9 bases from J, leaving 15 bases between. CDR3 length equals 14 residues. The CDR3 sequence: CASRWTATGSPLHF. In DNA, the CDR3 is TGTGCCAGCAGATGGACAGCTACGGGTTCACCCCTCCACTTT.

This clone was seen just once. This rearrangement joins TRBV5-8 to TRBJ1-2; the D is unclear. This CDR3 spans 13 amino acids. Germline values: CDR1 SGHTS, CDR2 YDEGEE. The V gene lost 2 bases and the J gene lost 8 bases, with 13 bases spanning the gap. The CDR3 region is CASSLGFTGGYTF. The CDR3, as DNA: TGTGCCAGCAGCTTAGGTTTCACGGGGGGCTACACCTTC.

The chain has TRBV29-1 and TRBJ2-3; unclear D gene. CDR1 is SQVTM, CDR2 ANQGSEA, per germline. The CDR3 has 12 residues. Trimming cost V 1 base and J 3 bases, with 5 bases left between them. The CDR3 region is CSVEVGTDTQYF. Written as DNA, the CDR3 is TGCAGCGTTGAAGTCGGGACAGATACGCAGTATTTT.

With respect to this clone: Compared with germline, one end of the junction differs, possibly owing to a read error. The DNA for the CDR3 is TGCGCCAGCAGCGCCCACCGGACTAGCGGGGGGGCCCTCTTC. It is translated as CASSAHRTSGGALF. This chain links TRBV5-1 with TRBJ2-1; 15 bases match TRBD2. There are 14 residues in the CDR3. Germline-derived CDR1 and CDR2 are SGHRS and YFSETQ.

V is TRBV4-1 and J is TRBJ1-1, with 8 bases that match TRBD1. The CDR3 extends over 13 amino acids. Trimming at V came to 4 bases and at J to 4 bases, leaving 2 bases not matched to a gene. The germline CDR1 and CDR2 sequences are MGHRA and YSYEKL. The CDR3 loop is CASSLDRVTEAFF. CDR3 in DNA: TGCGCCAGCAGCCTGGACAGGGTCACTGAAGCTTTCTTT.

V usage is TRBV7-3 and J usage is TRBJ1-1, with D perhaps matching TRBD1 (5 bases). The ends were cut back, 2 bases at V and 6 bases at J, with 10 bases in the middle. The length of the CDR3 is 13 residues. Germline loops: CDR1 SGHTA, CDR2 FQGTGA. The chain's CDR3 is CASSLEGEAEAFF. Written as DNA, the CDR3 is TGTGCCAGCAGCTTAGAAGGGGAAGCTGAAGCTTTCTTT.

The chain joins TRBV13 to TRBJ2-2; the match to TRBD1 covers 12 bases. The length of the CDR3 is 16 residues. The ends lost 5 bases at V and 4 bases at J; junction bases unmatched: 5. Looked up from germline, CDR1 is PRHDT and CDR2 is FYEKMQ (reference sequence). This CDR3 is CASSRDRGHGTGELFF. The CDR3 DNA reads as TGTGCCAGCAGCAGGGACAGGGGGCATGGCACCGGGGAGCTGTTTTTT.

The rearrangement uses TRBV2 and TRBJ1-2; TRBD1 is a possible D gene (6 bases). Trimming left V 2 bases short and J 7 bases short, with 14 bases between. CDR3 length: 14 amino acids. Germline V gives CDR1 SNHLY, CDR2 FYNNEI. This CDR3 reads CASSELWGQAGYTF. CDR3 in DNA: TGTGCCAGCAGTGAATTGTGGGGGCAGGCTGGCTACACCTTC.

The rearrangement links TRBV10-3 to TRBJ2-5; 10 bases map to TRBD1. Germline CDR1 reads ENHRY; CDR2 reads SYGVKD. The CDR3 runs to 14 residues. After removal of 8 bases from V and 4 bases from J, the junction contained 7 bases not matched to a gene. The CDR3 DNA follows: TGTGCCATCCGACCCGGGGACAGGGGAGAGACCCAGTACTTC. Its protein is CAIRPGDRGETQYF.

The J gene is TRBJ1-4, the V gene TRBV27; possibly TRBD1 for D (5 bases). This CDR3 has 15 residues. V dropped 1 base and J dropped 3 bases, with 9 bases sitting between them. Germline V CDR1 and CDR2: MNHEY, SMNVEV (reference sequence). The CDR3 DNA reads as TGTGCCAGCAGTTTATGGTGGGGGGCTAATGAAAAACTGTTTTTT. Translation gives CASSLWWGANEKLFF.

V and J are TRBV3-1 (or the pseudogene TRBV3-2) and TRBJ1-5; 9 nucleotides line up with TRBD1. V shed 4 bases, J shed 2 bases, and the junction held 6 bases outside the gene matches. Germline CDR1 LGHDT, CDR2 YNNKEL (reference sequence). The CDR3 is made up of 16 amino acids. The CDR3 protein is CASSPTGGIGNQPQHF. The CDR3 DNA reads TGTGCCAGCAGCCCAACAGGGGGCATCGGCAATCAGCCCCAGCATTTT.

V gene TRBV5-4 combines with J gene TRBJ1-1, with D tentatively TRBD1 (5 bases). Germline lookup yields CDR1 SGHNT and CDR2 YYREEE (reference sequence). The length of the CDR3 is 14 residues. The ends were cut back, 2 bases at V and 3 bases at J, with 11 bases in the middle. CDR3: CASSFWGSYTEAFF. For the CDR3, the DNA is TGTGCCAGCAGCTTCTGGGGCTCGTACACTGAAGCTTTCTTT.